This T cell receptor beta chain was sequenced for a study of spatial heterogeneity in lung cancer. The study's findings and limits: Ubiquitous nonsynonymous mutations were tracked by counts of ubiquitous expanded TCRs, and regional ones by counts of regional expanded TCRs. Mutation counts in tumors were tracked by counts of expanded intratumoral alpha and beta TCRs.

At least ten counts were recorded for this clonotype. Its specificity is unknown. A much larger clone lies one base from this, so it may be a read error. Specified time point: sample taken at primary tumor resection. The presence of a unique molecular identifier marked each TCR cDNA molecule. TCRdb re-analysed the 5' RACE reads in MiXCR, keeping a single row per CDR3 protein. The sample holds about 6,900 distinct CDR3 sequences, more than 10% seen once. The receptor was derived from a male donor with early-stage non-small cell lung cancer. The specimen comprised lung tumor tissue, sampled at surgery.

CDR3 residues: CVSSLVLAETQYF. The CDR3 coding sequence is TGTGTCAGCAGCTTAGTACTAGCGGAGACCCAGTACTTC. The chain recombines TRBV7-6 with TRBJ2-5, with 7 bases aligning to TRBD2. The CDR3 runs to 13 residues. Per germline, CDR1 SGHVS and CDR2 FNYEAQ.